This T cell receptor beta chain was sequenced for a study of OX40 agonist ivuxolimab in advanced cancers. Study at large: Two cutaneous melanoma patients and one hepatocellular carcinoma patient, three in all, had partial responses. Findings and caveats of the study: There were, on average, more expanded clones in CD8+ T cells than in CD4+.

Some clones are missing from TCRdb's copy, which holds only in-frame ones; the method was immunoSEQ multiplex PCR. In the table there are 40,000 or so clones, approximately 90% of which are singletons. Comments on this clone: What it recognizes is unknown.

Unmatched junction bases numbered 11, after V lost 4 bases and J lost 3 bases. The CDR3 has 16 residues. CDR1 and CDR2 (germline): SGHRS, YFSETQ. Peripheral blood came from all dose cohorts at three timepoints. The receptor comes from an adult with an advanced solid tumor such as melanoma, head and neck, liver or kidney cancer. This chain joins TRBV5-1 and TRBJ1-1; 8 positions match TRBD1. The sequencing here drew on CD4+ or CD8+ T cells sorted from blood, taken in a trial of the OX40 agonist ivuxolimab. The CDR3 region is CASSPRTGRSDTEAFF. CDR3 nucleotide sequence: TGCGCCAGCAGCCCTAGGACAGGGCGGTCGGACACTGAAGCTTTCTTT.